What follows are 8 T cell receptor beta chains derived from one specimen sequenced in a study of control samples from healthy donors and cancer patients. Profiled with immunoSEQ multiplex PCR; TCRdb holds only in-frame clones, not every one. The repertoire has tens of thousands of clones, roughly 94% of them found once; the top ten carry roughly a quarter. The source material was blood. These receptor sequences come from a man in his sixties in good health.

The V call is TRBV4-2, the J call TRBJ2-7, with D maybe TRBD2 (6 bases). Trimming took 0 bases from V and 0 from J, leaving 18 bases between them. In germline, CDR1 is LGHNA, CDR2 YNFKEQ. This CDR3 is built from 18 residues. CDR3 nucleotides: TGTGCCAGCAGCCAAGATCGGGTGAGGGACGGGAGCTCCTACGAGCAGTACTTC. It yields the protein CASSQDRVRDGSSYEQYF.

The DNA of the CDR3 is TGTGCCACCAGTCGGAGTTTTGAGCCCCAGCATTTT. Translation gives CATSRSFEPQHF. The chain uses TRBV24-1 and TRBJ1-5; D not resolved. The CDR3 loop spans 12 amino acids. Germline CDR1 KGHDR, CDR2 SFDVKD. V gave up 6 bases and J gave up 8 bases, with 10 bases separating them.

The chain recombines TRBV2 with TRBJ1-6; D gene ambiguous. This CDR3 region has 13 residues. Deletions cut 1 base from V and 10 bases from J, with 8 bases between. Germline values: CDR1 SNHLY, CDR2 FYNNEI. This CDR3 is CASSEVKQSPLHF. CDR3 coding DNA: TGTGCCAGCAGTGAAGTAAAACAGTCACCCCTCCACTTT.

J is TRBJ2-5 and V is TRBV5-8; either TRBD1 or TRBD2 may supply D (5 bases each). The V and J ends lost 4 bases and 1 base respectively, with 11 bases between them. Germline-derived CDR1 and CDR2 are SGHTS and YDEGEE. The CDR3 extends over 14 amino acids. The CDR3 coding sequence is TGTGCCAGCAGCCTTGGGACCCTCCAAGAGACCCAGTACTTC. This codes for CASSLGTLQETQYF.

CDR3 DNA sequence: TGTGCCACCCAGAGGCCGGGAGGAAGCGAGAATGAGCAGTTCTTC. Translating it yields CATQRPGGSENEQFF. The chain employs TRBV24-1 and TRBJ2-1, with 7 positions matching TRBD2. The germline V gene has CDR1 KGHDR and CDR2 SFDVKD. V was pared by 9 bases and J by 7 bases, with 14 bases of the junction left unmatched. The CDR3 extends over 15 amino acids.

The gene calls are TRBV11-3 and TRBJ2-7, with D tentatively TRBD1 (5 bases). The CDR3 consists of 16 residues. Trimming cost V 5 bases and J 0 bases, with 17 bases left between them. Germline CDR1 SGHNT, CDR2 YENEEA. The CDR3 spells CASSPRQTSSSYEQYF. As DNA, the CDR3 is TGTGCCAGCAGCCCCAGACAGACTTCTAGCTCCTACGAGCAGTACTTC.

CDR3 sequence reads: CASSPRGGVQETQYF. CDR3 DNA sequence: TGTGCCAGCAGCCCACGGGGGGGCGTCCAAGAGACCCAGTACTTC. This chain uses TRBV7-9 with TRBJ2-5, with 8 bases identical to TRBD2. Germline V CDR1 and CDR2: SEHNR, FQNEAQ (reference sequence). The J segment lost 1 base and the V segment lost 5 bases, leaving 6 bases of the junction unmatched. The CDR3 sequence is 15 residues long.

V and J are TRBV5-6 and TRBJ2-6; D gene unclear. Looked up from germline, CDR1 is SGHDT and CDR2 is YYEEEE. The CDR3 covers 15 residues. V was trimmed by 2 bases and J by 1 base, leaving 7 bases between them. The CDR3: CASSLLVSGANVLTF. In DNA, the CDR3 is TGTGCCAGCAGCTTACTGGTTTCTGGGGCCAACGTCCTGACTTTC.